This TCR beta chain was observed in a study of TIL therapy for anti-PD-1-resistant metastatic lung cancer. About the research overall: Tumor harvest preceded PD-1/PD-L1 blockade, followed by nivolumab treatment.

This was the immunoSEQ v3 assay. Here immunoSEQ multiplex PCR was the method, and the copy in TCRdb shows in-frame clones only, minus some. The sample has about 19,000 clones, nearly 80% seen once; the top ten hold under 8%. CDR3 length: 15 amino acids. The V gene end was trimmed by 0 bases and the J gene end by 3 bases; junction bases not matched to a gene: 5. The time point is: pre-treatment sample, taken before nivolumab and TIL therapy. This clonotype was obtained from a person aged 25 to 79 with non-small cell lung cancer. The input for sequencing was blood, taken at baseline. The gene calls are TRBV23-1 and TRBJ2-7; TRBD1 matches at 7 bases. TRBV23-1 falls under the ORF class, with uncertain function. CDR3 DNA: TGCGCCAGCAGTCAATCCGAACAGGGGTTCTACGAGCAGTACTTC. Residues: CASSQSEQGFYEQYF.